This entry is about one T cell receptor (beta chain). This clone's antigen is unknown. One base away there is no much larger clone; base qualities are not given. Library preparation was by 5' RACE. Instrument on record: Illumina HiSeq 2500. A second PCR of about 7 to 12 cycles was run with a J-beta primer mix and a sample-barcoded 5' primer. Each TCR beta cDNA molecule received a unique molecular identifier from a template-switch 5' adaptor carrying 12 random nucleotides. Each sample yielded at least 2.5 million CDR3-containing paired-end reads. First-strand cDNA was synthesized from all RNA with the Mint cDNA synthesis kit, primed by a TRBC-specific oligonucleotide. After uracil-DNA glycosylase treatment, a first 18-cycle PCR used universal primers M1SS and BC2_uni_R on all cDNA. Under the source paper's analysis protocol: Each sample was normalized by randomly selecting 1 million high-quality reads, each carrying a distinct molecular identifier. Instead of being binned into consensus sequences, reads that shared molecular identifiers were thrown out. MiTCR, run with a Q25 quality threshold and the strictest error-elimination algorithm, handled CDR3 identification, clonotype clustering and error correction. Lower-bound total TCR beta diversity was estimated with a nonparametric unseen species model using Euler transformation. Using fastp trimming at Q25 and MiXCR clonotype assembly, TCRdb reanalyzed the public sequencing data and kept in-frame beta chains. Each CDR3 protein gets just one entry, which takes the most common genes and DNA from the rows behind it. TCRdb's processing, not the authors', yielded these V and J calls. The sample table shows under 2 million distinct CDR3 sequences, and about 32% are seen once. Around 11% of the sample comes from the top ten.

The sample originates from a study of blood T cells in healthy people across ages (dated by TCRdb to the mid-2010s). With regard to the full study: Template switching captured roughly one uniquely barcoded TCR beta cDNA molecule per two T cells in model experiments. The study measured age-related changes in TCR beta repertoire diversity using deep sequencing normalized with unique cDNA molecular identifiers. The donors were split into four age groups: young (average about 16 years), middle-aged (39), aged (approximately 59) and long-lived (approximately 80). To avoid experimental bias, donors of different ages were distributed randomly across sequencing lanes. Using the same blood draw, the study looked at two additional independent replicas of 1 million unique cDNA reads for two donors, one aged 18 to 29 and the other aged 80 or older.

Overall results and qualifications from the work: Because profiling used bulk unsorted PBMCs, naive and antigen-experienced compartments could not be compared conclusively. Estimates of total diversity from one million sequenced T cells were regarded as lower bounds and underestimates. Because donor CMV infection status was unknown, age-related changes in expanded clonotypes were potentially confounded. Observed TCR beta diversity correlated strongly with the percentage of naive T cells measured by flow cytometry. Observed TCR beta diversity per million T cells fell roughly linearly with age, and a significant reduction was already apparent by age around 40. Compared with the aged group, the long-lived group had more naive CD4+ T cells, fewer expanded clones and increased TCR diversity, suggesting age selection.

The CDR3 runs 17 residues from the cysteine to the phenylalanine. CDR3 DNA only is kept here, 51 bases in frame from base 1. Trimming takes 4 bases off V and 4 bases off J; junction bases not matched to a gene: 13. As encoded in the germline V gene (reference sequence), CDR1 is LGHDT while CDR2 is YNNKEL. Donors were 39 systemically healthy Caucasian individuals from Russia aged roughly 6 to 90 years. Each donor gave roughly 11 milliliters of peripheral blood, drawn into EDTA-treated Vacutainer tubes. Ficoll-Paque density-gradient centrifugation was used to isolate PBMCs, with at least 7 million per sample. Total RNA, at least 6 micrograms per sample, was extracted from PBMCs with Trizol reagent. For every donor, flow cytometry on a PBMC aliquot measured the percentage of naive CD45RAhigh/CD27high T cells.

This sequence was found in a woman aged 25 to 45 in good health. The chain is encoded by TRBV3-1 joined to TRBJ2-1, with TRBD2 identical over 7 junction bases. Sequencing was performed on blood. The DNA reads as follows: TGTGCCAGCAGCCCACCGGGGAACGAACTAGCGTACAATGAGCAGTTCTTC. It translates as CASSPPGNELAYNEQFF.